The rows below give T cell receptor beta chains drawn from one sample of a study of shared clonotypes between healthy human individuals. The data were produced by immunoSEQ multiplex PCR, yet TCRdb's version contains in-frame clones alone and is incomplete. Among about 2.4 million clones, 80% to 95% were seen once, and the ten largest hold around 0.37%. The sequenced sample was naive CD4+ T cells from PBMCs. The origin of the receptors is a young man in good health. Some clones in this sample may be carry-over from other donors' samples. Each CDR3 is given with its conserved first and last residue. A D gene is named only where the DNA matches it firmly. Clone size is shown for a subset of rows, as once, few, many or a class of expanded clone.

cdr3_nt: TGTGCCAGCAGTTTTCGTGGGTATGGCTACACCTTC; cdr3_aa: CASSFRGYGYTF; d_call: -; j_call: TRBJ1-2; clone_size: -; v_call: TRBV28
cdr3_nt: TGTGCCAGCAGCTTAATTTCCCAAGAGACCCAGTACTTC; cdr3_aa: CASSLISQETQYF; d_call: -; j_call: TRBJ2-5; clone_size: -; v_call: TRBV7-3
cdr3_nt: TGCGCCAGCAGCTTAGTCAGGGCCACCACCGGGGAGCTGTTTTTT; cdr3_aa: CASSLVRATTGELFF; d_call: -; j_call: TRBJ2-2; clone_size: -; v_call: TRBV5-1
cdr3_nt: TGTGCCAGCGGCCGGAGGGTCTTCACAGATACGCAGTATTTT; cdr3_aa: CASGRRVFTDTQYF; d_call: -; j_call: TRBJ2-3; clone_size: -; v_call: TRBV11-2
cdr3_nt: TGCGCCAGCAGCCCCTTCCCGGCGGGAGCCTACAATGAGCAGTTCTTC; cdr3_aa: CASSPFPAGAYNEQFF; d_call: TRBD2; j_call: TRBJ2-1; clone_size: -; v_call: TRBV5-1
cdr3_nt: TGTGCCAGTACCCGGGACAGAGACATGAACACTGAAGCTTTCTTT; cdr3_aa: CASTRDRDMNTEAFF; d_call: TRBD1; j_call: TRBJ1-1; clone_size: few; v_call: TRBV19
cdr3_nt: TGCAGCGTTCTATTCGGGGAGACCCAGTACTTC; cdr3_aa: CSVLFGETQYF; d_call: -; j_call: TRBJ2-5; clone_size: -; v_call: TRBV29-1
cdr3_nt: TGCGCCAGCAGTGAGTCGGGTTCGGCTAGCGGGAGGTACGAGCAGTACTTC; cdr3_aa: CASSESGSASGRYEQYF; d_call: TRBD2; j_call: TRBJ2-7; clone_size: -; v_call: TRBV10-2
cdr3_nt: TGCGCCAGCAGCGCCGGACTAGCAACAGATACGCAGTATTTT; cdr3_aa: CASSAGLATDTQYF; d_call: TRBD2; j_call: TRBJ2-3; clone_size: -; v_call: TRBV5-1
cdr3_nt: TGTGCCAGCAGTGATAGCAGGGACTATAATTCACCCCTCCACTTT; cdr3_aa: CASSDSRDYNSPLHF; d_call: -; j_call: TRBJ1-6; clone_size: once; v_call: TRBV6-1
cdr3_nt: TGCGCCAGCAGCTTGGGGACGATCGGCAATCAGCCCCAGCATTTT; cdr3_aa: CASSLGTIGNQPQHF; d_call: -; j_call: TRBJ1-5; clone_size: -; v_call: TRBV5-1
cdr3_nt: TGCGCCAGCAGCTTGGGGGGGTCGAGCTCCTACAATGAGCAGTTCTTC; cdr3_aa: CASSLGGSSSYNEQFF; d_call: -; j_call: TRBJ2-1; clone_size: -; v_call: TRBV5-1
cdr3_nt: TGTGCCAGCAGCGGAACATACAGGGGTCGGTCCTACGAGCAGTACTTC; cdr3_aa: CASSGTYRGRSYEQYF; d_call: TRBD1; j_call: TRBJ2-7; clone_size: -; v_call: TRBV11-2
cdr3_nt: TGTGCCAGCAGTTTAGTGTTGGAGCAGTACTTC; cdr3_aa: CASSLVLEQYF; d_call: -; j_call: TRBJ2-7; clone_size: once; v_call: TRBV28
cdr3_nt: TGTGCCAGCAGCTTGGTAGGGGGCAAAACCGGGGAGCTGTTTTTT; cdr3_aa: CASSLVGGKTGELFF; d_call: TRBD1; j_call: TRBJ2-2; clone_size: -; v_call: TRBV5-6
cdr3_nt: TGTGCCAGCAGCGTAGGTGGGACAGGCGCCTACGAGCAGTACTTC; cdr3_aa: CASSVGGTGAYEQYF; d_call: TRBD1; j_call: TRBJ2-7; clone_size: -; v_call: TRBV9
cdr3_nt: TGCAGCGCGGGTGTTGGGCATGGCTACACCTTC; cdr3_aa: CSAGVGHGYTF; d_call: -; j_call: TRBJ1-2; clone_size: few; v_call: TRBV29-1
cdr3_nt: TGTGCCAGCAGCCTCCTCGGGGTCGGCACAGATACGCAGTATTTT; cdr3_aa: CASSLLGVGTDTQYF; d_call: -; j_call: TRBJ2-3; clone_size: -; v_call: TRBV6-5
cdr3_nt: TGTGCCAGCAGCTTAGTTCGCACTAGCGGGACTTACGAGCAGTACTTC; cdr3_aa: CASSLVRTSGTYEQYF; d_call: TRBD2; j_call: TRBJ2-7; clone_size: -; v_call: TRBV11-2
cdr3_nt: TGTGCCAGCAGTTCAAGTGGTCGGGGGTGGGCAGGGGTCTACGAGCAGTACTTC; cdr3_aa: CASSSSGRGWAGVYEQYF; d_call: -; j_call: TRBJ2-7; clone_size: -; v_call: TRBV27
cdr3_nt: TGTGCCATCAGCTCGACTAGCGACCTGAACGAGCAGTACTTC; cdr3_aa: CAISSTSDLNEQYF; d_call: TRBD2; j_call: TRBJ2-7; clone_size: -; v_call: TRBV10-3
cdr3_nt: TGTGCCAGCCCCACGGGGGGAGGCAACAGCTCTGGAAACACCATATATTTT; cdr3_aa: CASPTGGGNSSGNTIYF; d_call: -; j_call: TRBJ1-3; clone_size: -; v_call: TRBV21-1
cdr3_nt: TGTGCCAGCAGGCCCGGGACAGGGGGCCGTTACGAGCAGTACTTC; cdr3_aa: CASRPGTGGRYEQYF; d_call: TRBD1; j_call: TRBJ2-7; clone_size: -; v_call: TRBV6-5
cdr3_nt: TGCGCCAGCAGCTTGTCGACTAGCGGAACCTACGAGCAGTACTTC; cdr3_aa: CASSLSTSGTYEQYF; d_call: TRBD2; j_call: TRBJ2-7; clone_size: once; v_call: TRBV5-1
cdr3_nt: TGTGCCAGCAGCTTGGCCGGGACTTCAATCTACGAGCAGTACTTC; cdr3_aa: CASSLAGTSIYEQYF; d_call: -; j_call: TRBJ2-7; clone_size: -; v_call: TRBV5-4
cdr3_nt: TGTGCCAGCAGAGATACAGGGAATTATGGCTACACCTTC; cdr3_aa: CASRDTGNYGYTF; d_call: -; j_call: TRBJ1-2; clone_size: -; v_call: TRBV6-1
cdr3_nt: TGTGCCAGCAGTCGGACAGCAGAGATTGAAGCTTTCTTT; cdr3_aa: CASSRTAEIEAFF; d_call: -; j_call: TRBJ1-1; clone_size: -; v_call: TRBV6-1
cdr3_nt: TGTGCCAGTAGTACCGCCGGGCTAGCGGCGAAGGGCTACAATGAGCAGTTCTTC; cdr3_aa: CASSTAGLAAKGYNEQFF; d_call: TRBD2; j_call: TRBJ2-1; clone_size: -; v_call: TRBV19
cdr3_nt: TGTGCCAGCAGTGAATTGGGGGGGAGGCCCTTTGAGCAGTACTTC; cdr3_aa: CASSELGGRPFEQYF; d_call: TRBD2; j_call: TRBJ2-7; clone_size: -; v_call: TRBV25-1
cdr3_nt: TGTGCCAGCTCACCAAACTGGGGGGCCCTTAACTATGGCTACACCTTC; cdr3_aa: CASSPNWGALNYGYTF; d_call: -; j_call: TRBJ1-2; clone_size: -; v_call: TRBV18
cdr3_nt: TGTGCCAGTAGTGAGCTTAAGCGGCCCCAGCATTTT; cdr3_aa: CASSELKRPQHF; d_call: -; j_call: TRBJ1-5; clone_size: -; v_call: TRBV19
cdr3_nt: TGTGCCAGCAGTCGGGAAAGTGGCACTGAAGCTTTCTTT; cdr3_aa: CASSRESGTEAFF; d_call: -; j_call: TRBJ1-1; clone_size: -; v_call: TRBV7-2
cdr3_nt: TGCGCCAGCAGCCCCGGACAGAGCTCCTACAATGAGCAGTTCTTC; cdr3_aa: CASSPGQSSYNEQFF; d_call: -; j_call: TRBJ2-1; clone_size: -; v_call: TRBV4-3
cdr3_nt: TGTGCCAGCAGCCAACAAAGCGGGAGGAGCGAGACCGGGGAGCTGTTTTTT; cdr3_aa: CASSQQSGRSETGELFF; d_call: TRBD2; j_call: TRBJ2-2; clone_size: -; v_call: TRBV7-3
cdr3_nt: TGTGCCAGCAGCCACTGGACTAGCGGGCGTCCCTACGAGCAGTACTTC; cdr3_aa: CASSHWTSGRPYEQYF; d_call: TRBD2; j_call: TRBJ2-7; clone_size: -; v_call: TRBV14
cdr3_nt: TGTGCCAGCAGTTACATTACGGGAGGGCAGGGCGGGGAGCTGTTTTTT; cdr3_aa: CASSYITGGQGGELFF; d_call: TRBD2; j_call: TRBJ2-2; clone_size: -; v_call: TRBV6-6
cdr3_nt: TGCGCCAGCAGCTTGATCCGGCGAGCGTTCACTGAGCAGTTCTTC; cdr3_aa: CASSLIRRAFTEQFF; d_call: -; j_call: TRBJ2-1; clone_size: -; v_call: TRBV5-1
cdr3_nt: TGCGCCAGCAGCCAAGGGCGGGGAAGTGAGCAGTTCTTC; cdr3_aa: CASSQGRGSEQFF; d_call: -; j_call: TRBJ2-1; clone_size: -; v_call: TRBV4-1
cdr3_nt: TGTGCCAGCAGCCCCCTCGGGACTAGCGGGACCGAGCAGTACTTC; cdr3_aa: CASSPLGTSGTEQYF; d_call: TRBD2; j_call: TRBJ2-7; clone_size: -; v_call: TRBV5-4
cdr3_nt: TGCGCCAGCAGCCAAGATCACGTGACCAGCACTGAAGCTTTCTTT; cdr3_aa: CASSQDHVTSTEAFF; d_call: -; j_call: TRBJ1-1; clone_size: -; v_call: TRBV4-3